This T cell receptor (beta chain) is from a study of T cells in Graves' hyperthyroidism and ophthalmopathy. Of note for this clonotype: A read error may account for a junction end that differs from germline.

RNA transcripts gave rise to amplified TCR beta CDR3 regions. Carried out on the TCR CDR3, a first-round RT-PCR used the HTBI primer set. TCRdb itself ran the multiplex PCR reads through MiXCR, one entry per CDR3 protein. The sample includes about 370,000 distinct CDR3 sequences, about 16% seen only once; the top ten take approximately 19%. Germline CDR1 and CDR2: SGHTA and FQGTGA. The CDR3 has 13 residues. Sequences were obtained from blood. This clonotype was obtained from a woman aged 60-75 years with Graves' ophthalmopathy. The chain has TRBV7-3 and TRBJ1-1; D unclear. The CDR3 bases are TGTGCCAGCAACTTAGGTACGAACACTGAAGCTTTCTTT. It encodes CASNLGTNTEAFF. Combining the CDR3 with reference TRBV7-3 and TRBJ1-1 gives the whole variable domain GAGVSQTPSNKVTEKGKYVELRCDPISGHTALYWYRQSLGQGPEFLIYFQGTGAADDSGLPNDRFFAVRPEGSVSTLKIQRTERGDSAVYLCASNLGTNTEAFFGQGTRLTVV.